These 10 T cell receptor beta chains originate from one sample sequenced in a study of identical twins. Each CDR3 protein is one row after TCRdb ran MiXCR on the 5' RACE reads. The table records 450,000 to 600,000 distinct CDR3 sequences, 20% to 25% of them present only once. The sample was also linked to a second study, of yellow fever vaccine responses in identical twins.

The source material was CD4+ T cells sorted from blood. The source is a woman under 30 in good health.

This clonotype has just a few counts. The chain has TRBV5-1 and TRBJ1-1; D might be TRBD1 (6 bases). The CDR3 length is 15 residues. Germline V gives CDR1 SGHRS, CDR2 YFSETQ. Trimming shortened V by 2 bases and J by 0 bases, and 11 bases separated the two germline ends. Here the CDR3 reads CASSFQGSLNTEAFF. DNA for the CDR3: TGCGCCAGCAGCTTTCAGGGGTCGCTGAACACTGAAGCTTTCTTT.

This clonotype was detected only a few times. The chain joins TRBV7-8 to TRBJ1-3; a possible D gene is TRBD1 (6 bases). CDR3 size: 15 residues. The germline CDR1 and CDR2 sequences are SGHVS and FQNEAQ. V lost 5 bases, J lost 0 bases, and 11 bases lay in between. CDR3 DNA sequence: TGTGCCAGCAGCAAAGACAGGATCTCTGGAAACACCATATATTTT. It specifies CASSKDRISGNTIYF.

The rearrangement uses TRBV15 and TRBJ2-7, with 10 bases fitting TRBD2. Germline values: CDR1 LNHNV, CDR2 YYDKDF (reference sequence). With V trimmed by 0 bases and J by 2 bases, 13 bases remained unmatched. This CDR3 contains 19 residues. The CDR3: CATSRDLASGSSFTYEQYF. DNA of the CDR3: TGTGCCACCAGCAGAGATCTGGCTAGCGGGAGCTCTTTTACCTACGAGCAGTACTTC.

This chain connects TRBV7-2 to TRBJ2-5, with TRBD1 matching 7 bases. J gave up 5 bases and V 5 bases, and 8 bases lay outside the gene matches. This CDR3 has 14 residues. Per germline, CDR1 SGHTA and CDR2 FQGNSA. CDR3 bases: TGTGCCAGCAGCCCGAACAGGGGTGAGGAGACCCAGTACTTC. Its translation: CASSPNRGEETQYF.

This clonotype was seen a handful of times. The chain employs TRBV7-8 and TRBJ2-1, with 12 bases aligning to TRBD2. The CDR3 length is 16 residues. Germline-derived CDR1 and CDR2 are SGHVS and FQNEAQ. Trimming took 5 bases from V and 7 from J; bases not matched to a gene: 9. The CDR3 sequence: CASSTRLAGVINEQFF. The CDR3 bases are TGTGCCAGCAGCACCAGACTAGCGGGAGTTATAAATGAGCAGTTCTTC.

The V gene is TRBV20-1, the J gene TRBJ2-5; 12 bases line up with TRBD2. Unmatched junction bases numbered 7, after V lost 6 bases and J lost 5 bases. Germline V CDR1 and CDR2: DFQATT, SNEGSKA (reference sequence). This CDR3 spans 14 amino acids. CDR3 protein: CSAHGLAGMETQYF. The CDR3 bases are TGCAGTGCCCACGGACTAGCGGGGATGGAGACCCAGTACTTC.

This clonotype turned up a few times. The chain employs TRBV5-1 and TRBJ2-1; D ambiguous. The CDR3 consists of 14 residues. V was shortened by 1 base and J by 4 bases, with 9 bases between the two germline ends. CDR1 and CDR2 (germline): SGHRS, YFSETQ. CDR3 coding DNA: TGCGCCAGCAGCTTGAACGCGGAATACAATGAGCAGTTCTTC. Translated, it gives CASSLNAEYNEQFF. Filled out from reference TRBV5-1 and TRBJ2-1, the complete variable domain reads KAGVTQTPRYLIKTRGQQVTLSCSPISGHRSVSWYQQTPGQGLQFLFEYFSETQRNKGNFPGRFSGRQFSNSRSEMNVSTLELGDSALYLCASSLNAEYNEQFFGPGTRLTVL.

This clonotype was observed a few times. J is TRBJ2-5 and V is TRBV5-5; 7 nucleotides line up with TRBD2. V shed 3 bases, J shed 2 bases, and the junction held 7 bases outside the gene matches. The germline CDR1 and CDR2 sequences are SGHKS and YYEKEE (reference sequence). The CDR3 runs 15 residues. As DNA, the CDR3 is TGTGCCAGCAGCTCCCTCAGCGGGAAACAAGAGACCCAGTACTTC. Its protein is CASSSLSGKQETQYF.

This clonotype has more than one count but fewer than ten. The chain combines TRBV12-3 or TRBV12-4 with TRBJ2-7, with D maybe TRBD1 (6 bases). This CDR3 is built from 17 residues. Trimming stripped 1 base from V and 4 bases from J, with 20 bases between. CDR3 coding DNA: TGTGCCAGCAGTTTAGGTCCAGGGGAACACACAAAGTACGAGCAGTACTTC. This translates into CASSLGPGEHTKYEQYF.

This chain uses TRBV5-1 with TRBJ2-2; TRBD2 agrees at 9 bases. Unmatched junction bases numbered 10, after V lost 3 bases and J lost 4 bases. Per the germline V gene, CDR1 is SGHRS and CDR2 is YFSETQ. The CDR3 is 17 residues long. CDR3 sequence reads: CASSSLPGLASTGELFF. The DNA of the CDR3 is TGCGCCAGCAGCTCTCTCCCGGGACTAGCTTCCACCGGGGAGCTGTTTTTT. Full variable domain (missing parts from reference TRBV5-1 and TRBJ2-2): KAGVTQTPRYLIKTRGQQVTLSCSPISGHRSVSWYQQTPGQGLQFLFEYFSETQRNKGNFPGRFSGRQFSNSRSEMNVSTLELGDSALYLCASSSLPGLASTGELFFGEGSRLTVL.